These 32 T cell receptor beta chains came from one sample sequenced in a study of blood T cell repertoires in COVID-19. Method: immunoSEQ multiplex PCR; TCRdb's copy keeps in-frame clones and lacks some. The data show around 270,000 clones, approximately 88% seen once. The sample taken for sequencing was PBMCs or T cells enriched from blood (not recorded which). The receptor source for this set is a woman aged 40 to 50 who had been exposed to COVID-19.

The V gene is TRBV29-1, the J gene TRBJ2-3; D remains unclear. The germline CDR1 and CDR2 sequences are SQVTM and ANQGSEA. V shed 3 bases and J shed 4 bases, with 20 bases lying between them. The CDR3 runs 16 residues. The CDR3 reads CSVEGLRSRRADTQYF. CDR3 nucleotides: TGCAGCGTTGAGGGTTTAAGATCCCGACGGGCAGATACGCAGTATTTT.

The V and J genes are TRBV11-2 and TRBJ1-1; D remains ambiguous. Trimming cost V 1 base and J 0 bases, with 9 bases left between them. The germline CDR1 and CDR2 sequences are SGHAT and FQNNGV. This CDR3 has 15 residues. CDR3 nucleotide sequence: TGTGCCAGCAGCTTAGCTTCAGGAATGAACACTGAAGCTTTCTTT. Its protein product is CASSLASGMNTEAFF.

This sequence joins TRBV6-5 and TRBJ2-1, with D tentatively TRBD2 (6 bases). Germline lookup yields CDR1 MNHEY and CDR2 SVGAGI. This CDR3 region has 13 residues. V lost 7 bases and J lost 10, with 17 bases in between. The CDR3 nucleotides are TGTGCCAGCACCGAGACTAGGGCGGGGGAGCAGTTCTTC. Amino acid sequence: CASTETRAGEQFF.

The chain links TRBV13 to TRBJ1-2, with 8 positions matching TRBD1. Trimming cost V 4 bases and J 8 bases; bases outside gene matches: 15. The CDR3 covers 16 residues. Germline lookup yields CDR1 PRHDT and CDR2 FYEKMQ (reference sequence). CDR3 sequence: CASSYQQGERPTGYTF. CDR3 DNA sequence: TGTGCCAGCAGCTATCAACAGGGGGAACGTCCTACCGGCTACACCTTC.

The chain uses TRBV28 and TRBJ1-4; D call uncertain. This CDR3 contains 13 residues. Trimming stripped 8 bases from V and 4 bases from J, with 11 bases between. CDR1 and CDR2 (germline): MDHEN, SYDVKM. The CDR3 coding sequence is TGTGCCAGCCTGGTAACGGGTAATGAAAAACTGTTTTTT. The encoded protein is CASLVTGNEKLFF.

This clone was recorded a few times. This chain links TRBV25-1 with TRBJ2-1, with 10 bases matching TRBD2. Germline assignment: CDR1 MGHDK and CDR2 SYGVNS. The CDR3 length is 15 residues. Germline trimming cut 6 bases from V and 1 base from J; bases unmatched to any gene: 3. The CDR3 loop is CASSGGLASYNEQFF. The CDR3 bases are TGTGCCAGCAGCGGGGGACTAGCGTCCTACAATGAGCAGTTCTTC. The variable domain in full, completed from reference TRBV25-1 and TRBJ2-1, reads EADIYQTPRYLVIGTGKKITLECSQTMGHDKMYWYQQDPGMELHLIHYSYGVNSTEKGDLSSESTVSRIRTEHFPLTLESARPSHTSQYLCASSGGLASYNEQFFGPGTRLTVL.

The V and J genes are TRBV21-1 and TRBJ1-2; whether TRBD1, the table's D call, matches the DNA was not checked. TRBV21-1 is classified as a pseudogene. The CDR3 covers 17 residues. The CDR3 DNA follows: TGTGCCAGCAGCAAAGTCCCTAGGGGGATTGGCCCCCTTGGCTACACCTTC. It translates to CASSKVPRGIGPLGYTF.

CDR3 loop: CASSQDRGGTDTQYF. DNA for the CDR3: TGCGCCAGCAGCCAAGACCGGGGGGGCACAGATACGCAGTATTTT. This chain uses TRBV4-3 with TRBJ2-3; 7 nucleotides line up with TRBD2. Germline trimming cut 0 bases from V and 1 base from J; bases unmatched to any gene: 1. Germline CDR1 is LGHNA and CDR2 is YSLEER. The CDR3 has 15 amino acids.

This chain uses TRBV6-1 with TRBJ1-3, with 8 bases that match TRBD1. With V trimmed by 5 bases and J by 4 bases, 10 bases remained unmatched. This CDR3 comprises 16 residues. Germline values: CDR1 MNHNS, CDR2 SASEGT. The CDR3 spells CASSKGQGLGGNTIYF. The CDR3 DNA reads as TGTGCCAGCAGTAAAGGACAGGGACTAGGAGGAAACACCATATATTTT.

The chain combines TRBV4-1 with TRBJ2-5; TRBD2 matches at 9 bases. In germline, CDR1 is MGHRA, CDR2 YSYEKL. With V trimmed by 4 bases and J by 1 base, 13 bases remained unmatched. The CDR3 runs to 18 residues. As DNA, the CDR3 is TGCGCCAGCAGCCCCAGTCCACTAGCGGGCACCCTCCAAGAGACCCAGTACTTC. Translating gives CASSPSPLAGTLQETQYF.

This rearrangement joins TRBV4-3 to TRBJ1-2, with 7 positions matching TRBD1. The CDR3 has 15 residues. V dropped 0 bases and J dropped 4; count of bases not matched to a gene: 5. Germline V gene lookup returns CDR1 LGHNA and CDR2 YSLEER. The CDR3 sequence: CASSQEKTGRYGYTF. CDR3 coding DNA: TGCGCCAGCAGCCAAGAGAAGACAGGGCGCTATGGCTACACCTTC.

This chain connects TRBV7-6 to TRBJ1-6, with D uncertain. In germline, CDR1 is SGHVS, CDR2 FNYEAQ. The V end lost 5 bases, the J end lost 16 bases, and 24 bases lay between the germline ends. The CDR3 extends over 15 amino acids. CDR3 loop: CASSLEGGSFGPLHF. CDR3 sequence (DNA): TGTGCCAGCAGCCTGGAGGGCGGGTCATTCGGCCCTCTCCACTTT.

This chain joins TRBV7-2 and TRBJ1-4; D gene uncertain. V lost 5 bases, J lost 4 bases, and 14 bases lay in between. Per the germline V gene, CDR1 is SGHTA and CDR2 is FQGNSA. The CDR3 consists of 15 residues. CDR3 nucleotides: TGTGCCAGCAGCACCAGCTCTAGCCTTAATGAAAAACTGTTTTTT. Translating gives CASSTSSSLNEKLFF.

The chain has TRBV14 and TRBJ2-1; 10 nucleotides agree with TRBD2. The CDR3 totals 15 residues. Germline CDR1 and CDR2: SGHDN and FVKESK. The trim removed 2 bases at V and 4 bases at J, leaving 2 bases unmatched. Here the CDR3 DNA reads TGTGCCAGCAGCCAACATAGCGGGAGGTACAATGAGCAGTTCTTC. It translates to CASSQHSGRYNEQFF.

The chain links TRBV29-1 to TRBJ1-1; 7 bases are a match to TRBD1. The CDR3 length is 23 residues. V was pared by 1 base and J by 2 bases, with 31 bases of the junction left unmatched. CDR1 and CDR2 (germline): SQVTM, ANQGSEA. CDR3 sequence (DNA): TGCAGCGTTGAAGGGTTGATAGCGGAGACAGGGTCGGTCATTTATGGACCTAACACTGAAGCTTTCTTT. Its protein product is CSVEGLIAETGSVIYGPNTEAFF.

This chain connects TRBV7-9 to TRBJ1-1, with 8 bases lining up with TRBD1. The J segment lost 0 bases and the V segment lost 5 bases, leaving 5 bases of the junction unmatched. CDR1 and CDR2 (germline): SEHNR, FQNEAQ (reference sequence). CDR3 size: 15 residues. CDR3 DNA sequence: TGTGCCAGCAGCCCCCCGGACAGGGTGAACACTGAAGCTTTCTTT. Translation gives CASSPPDRVNTEAFF.

The V gene is TRBV18, the J gene TRBJ2-1; maybe TRBD2 (5 bases). V lost 1 base and J lost 5, with 9 bases in between. This CDR3 spans 14 amino acids. The germline V gene has CDR1 KGHSH and CDR2 LQKENI. CDR3 protein: CASSPLHGNNEQFF. In DNA form, the CDR3 reads TGTGCCAGCTCACCACTCCACGGGAACAATGAGCAGTTCTTC. Complete variable domain (other parts from reference TRBV18 and TRBJ2-1): NAGVMQNPRHLVRRRGQEARLRCSPMKGHSHVYWYRQLPEEGLKFMVYLQKENIIDESGMPKERFSAEFPKEGPSILRIQQVVRGDSAAYFCASSPLHGNNEQFFGPGTRLTVL.

The chain carries TRBV7-9 and TRBJ1-3; 8 positions agree with TRBD1. This CDR3 has 15 amino acids. The germline V gene encodes CDR1 SEHNR and CDR2 FQNEAQ (reference sequence). V gave up 5 bases and J gave up 6 bases; unmatched junction bases: 9. The CDR3 DNA reads as TGTGCCAGCAGCCACGATGACAGGGGTGCAAACACCATATATTTT. It encodes CASSHDDRGANTIYF.

The genes are TRBV7-2 and TRBJ2-7; 9 bases match TRBD1. Germline V gives CDR1 SGHTA, CDR2 FQGNSA. V lost 2 bases, J lost 1 base, and 3 bases stayed unmatched. The length of the CDR3 is 15 residues. This CDR3 is CASSLTGQGSYEQYF. In DNA, the CDR3 is TGTGCCAGCAGCTTAACAGGACAGGGGTCCTACGAGCAGTACTTC.

This chain joins TRBV19 and TRBJ2-3, with D perhaps matching TRBD2 (6 bases). V lost 3 bases, J lost 5 bases, and 18 bases lay in between. Germline assignment: CDR1 LNHDA and CDR2 SQIVND (reference sequence). This CDR3 has 16 residues. The CDR3 DNA follows: TGTGCCAGTAGTATCCAAGGTGGCGGGGATGAAGATACGCAGTATTTT. It specifies CASSIQGGGDEDTQYF.

This clone was seen more than once but under ten times. This chain joins TRBV7-2 and TRBJ2-7, with a possible D match to TRBD1 (5 bases). The CDR3 covers 13 residues. V was shortened by 2 bases and J by 4 bases, with 9 bases between the two germline ends. Per germline, CDR1 SGHTA and CDR2 FQGNSA. CDR3 sequence reads: CASSLLGPYEQYV. CDR3 bases: TGTGCCAGCAGCTTATTGGGGCCTTACGAGCAGTACGTC.

A few counts support this clone. The CDR3 nucleotides are TGTGCCAGCACCCCAGGAGGGAGCTCCTATAATTCACCCCTCCACTTT. Amino acid sequence: CASTPGGSSYNSPLHF. The chain links TRBV28 to TRBJ1-6; D unresolved. Per germline, CDR1 MDHEN and CDR2 SYDVKM. V was shortened by 7 bases and J by 0 bases, with 13 bases between the two germline ends. This CDR3 has 16 amino acids.

This clone was recorded only once. V is TRBV7-2 and J is TRBJ1-1; D unclear. The length of the CDR3 is 13 residues. Trimming removed 2 bases from V and 6 bases from J, with 10 bases in between. The germline gives CDR1 SGHTA, CDR2 FQGNSA. CDR3 bases: TGTGCCAGCAGCTTACCCCTACTTGCTGAAGCTTTCTTT. It yields the protein CASSLPLLAEAFF.

The V gene is TRBV18, the J gene TRBJ1-2, with TRBD1 matching 10 bases. The CDR3 covers 17 residues. Germline V gene data show CDR1 as KGHSH and CDR2 as LQKENI. Trimming took 2 bases from V and 2 from J; bases not matched to a gene: 8. CDR3 loop: CASSPGPGQGKNYGYTF. Written as DNA, the CDR3 is TGTGCCAGCTCACCAGGCCCGGGACAGGGGAAGAACTATGGCTACACCTTC.

This chain connects TRBV9 to TRBJ2-1, with 15 bases that match TRBD2. The CDR3 runs 19 residues. V lost 0 bases, J lost 3 bases, and 7 bases stayed unmatched. The germline CDR1 and CDR2 sequences are SGDLS and YYNGEE. The CDR3, as DNA: TGTGCCAGCAGCGTAGGTTCCGGGACTAGCGGGGGGCGCTACAATGAGCAGTTCTTC. Protein product: CASSVGSGTSGGRYNEQFF.

This clone was seen just once. V gene TRBV6-4 combines with J gene TRBJ2-7; 10 bases match TRBD1. V gave up 4 bases and J gave up 5 bases; unmatched junction bases: 2. Germline V gene sequence: CDR1 MRHNA, CDR2 SNTAGT. The CDR3 has 13 amino acids. CDR3 in DNA: TGTGCCAGCAGTGTGACAGGGGGCAACGAGCAGTACTTC. Translating gives CASSVTGGNEQYF.

The gene calls are TRBV18 and TRBJ2-5; 9 bases align to TRBD2. Germline V CDR1 and CDR2: KGHSH, LQKENI. With V trimmed by 6 bases and J by 2 bases, 4 bases remained unmatched. The CDR3 has 14 amino acids. This CDR3 is CASSLAGQQETQYF. The DNA of the CDR3 is TGTGCCAGCTCGCTAGCGGGACAACAAGAGACCCAGTACTTC.

The chain is built from TRBV6-5 and TRBJ2-5; the D gene is possibly TRBD2 (6 bases). Per germline, CDR1 MNHEY and CDR2 SVGAGI. Trimming cost V 4 bases and J 5 bases, with 17 bases left between them. CDR3 length: 15 residues. The CDR3 loop is CASSWYGSGDETQYF. In DNA, the CDR3 is TGTGCCAGCAGTTGGTACGGGTCGGGAGATGAGACCCAGTACTTC.

The V gene is TRBV10-3, the J gene TRBJ2-7; D might be TRBD2 (5 bases). Germline loops: CDR1 ENHRY, CDR2 SYGVKD. The CDR3 has 12 amino acids. V dropped 2 bases and J dropped 3 bases, with 5 bases sitting between them. CDR3 bases: TGTGCCATCAGTGAGGGGAGCTACGAGCAGTACTTC. Amino acids: CAISEGSYEQYF.

The CDR3 reads CASSQDLLGGTQYF. In DNA form, the CDR3 reads TGTGCCAGCAGCCAGGACCTGTTGGGGGGGACCCAGTACTTC. The V and J genes are TRBV14 and TRBJ2-5; a possible D gene is TRBD2 (6 bases). The CDR3 consists of 14 residues. Germline V CDR1 and CDR2: SGHDN, FVKESK. V was pared by 3 bases and J by 7 bases, with 15 bases between.

V gene TRBV9 combines with J gene TRBJ2-2, with a weak D call TRBD2 (5 bases). The CDR3 has 16 residues. Trimming removed 4 bases at V and 4 bases at J, with 17 bases between. Per the germline V gene, CDR1 is SGDLS and CDR2 is YYNGEE. As DNA, the CDR3 is TGTGCCAGCAGCCCACGGGGTCGATCGGGCACCGGGGAGCTGTTTTTT. Amino acids: CASSPRGRSGTGELFF. The variable domain in full, with the rest retrieved from reference TRBV9 and TRBJ2-2, is DSGVTQTPKHLITATGQRVTLRCSPRSGDLSVYWYQQSLDQGLQFLIQYYNGEERAKGNILERFSAQQFPDLHSELNLSSLELGDSALYFCASSPRGRSGTGELFFGEGSRLTVL.

V gene TRBV28 combines with J gene TRBJ2-3; D is unresolved. Germline lookup yields CDR1 MDHEN and CDR2 SYDVKM. This CDR3 spans 11 amino acids. Trimming removed 2 bases from V and 7 bases from J, with 4 bases in between. The CDR3 protein is CASSLDYTQYF. The CDR3 DNA sequence: TGTGCCAGCAGTTTAGACTATACGCAGTATTTT.